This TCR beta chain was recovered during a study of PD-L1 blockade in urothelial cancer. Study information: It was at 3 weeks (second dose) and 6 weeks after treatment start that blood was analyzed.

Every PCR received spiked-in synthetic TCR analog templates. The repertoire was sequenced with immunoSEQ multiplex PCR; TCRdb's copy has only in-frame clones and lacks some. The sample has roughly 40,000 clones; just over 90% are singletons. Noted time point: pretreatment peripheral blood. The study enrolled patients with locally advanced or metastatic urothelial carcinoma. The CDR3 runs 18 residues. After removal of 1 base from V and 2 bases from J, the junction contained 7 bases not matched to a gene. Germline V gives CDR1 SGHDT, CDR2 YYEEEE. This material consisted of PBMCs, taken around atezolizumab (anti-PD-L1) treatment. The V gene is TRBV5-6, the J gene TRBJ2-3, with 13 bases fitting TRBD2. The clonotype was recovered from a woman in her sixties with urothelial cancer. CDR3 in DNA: TGTGCCAGCAGCTTGCTTCCGGGACTAGCGGGAATCACAGATACGCAGTATTTT. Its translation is CASSLLPGLAGITDTQYF.